The 26 T cell receptor beta chains reported below all come from one sample, sequenced in a study of shared clonotypes between healthy human individuals. Measured with immunoSEQ multiplex PCR; TCRdb has only the in-frame clones, and not every one. The data contain some 1,600,000 clones, nearly 99% of them singletons. The sample comprised naive CD4+ T cells sorted from blood. Regarding subset: CD45RA+ positively selected. The source is a young man in good health.

J is TRBJ1-4 and V is TRBV5-1, with 9 bases that match TRBD1. The CDR3 consists of 13 residues. Germline V gives CDR1 SGHRS, CDR2 YFSETQ. Losses at the gene ends were 7 bases for V and 5 bases for J; bases not matched to a gene: 3. CDR3: CASGTGRNEKLFF. In nucleotides, the CDR3 is TGCGCCAGCGGGACAGGGCGGAATGAAAAACTGTTTTTT.

V gene TRBV28 combines with J gene TRBJ2-1, with 10 bases aligning to TRBD2. The ends lost 5 bases at V and 0 bases at J; junction bases unmatched: 19. Germline values: CDR1 MDHEN, CDR2 SYDVKM. This CDR3 has 21 residues. CDR3 bases: TGTGCCAGCAGTCCCGCCGGTATTATTAGCGGGAGGCCCAACTCCTACAATGAGCAGTTCTTC. Encoded protein: CASSPAGIISGRPNSYNEQFF.

Notes on this clone: Other nucleotide sequences from this sample produce the same CDR3. The V call is TRBV18, the J call TRBJ2-7, with D uncertain. The CDR3 consists of 14 residues. Trimming removed 2 bases at V and 0 bases at J, with 8 bases between. Germline V gene data show CDR1 as KGHSH and CDR2 as LQKENI. CDR3 protein: CASSPSGISYEQYF. The CDR3 nucleotides read TGTGCCAGCTCACCAAGTGGCATCTCCTACGAGCAGTACTTC.

The chain carries TRBV2 and TRBJ1-2; D is uncertain. The germline V gene encodes CDR1 SNHLY and CDR2 FYNNEI. Trimming stripped 4 bases from V and 7 bases from J, with 10 bases between. This CDR3 spans 12 amino acids. In nucleotides, the CDR3 is TGTGCCAGCAGTGCGGTACATATTGGCTACACCTTC. Translation: CASSAVHIGYTF.

The J gene is TRBJ2-2, the V gene TRBV12-5; TRBD2 matches at 10 bases. CDR3 length: 16 residues. Germline CDR1 is LGHNT and CDR2 is FRNRAP. J gave up 4 bases and V 5 bases, and 7 bases lay outside the gene matches. The DNA for the CDR3 is TGTGCTAGTGGTGTTAGCGGGAGGACCTCCACCGGGGAGCTGTTTTTT. Its translation is CASGVSGRTSTGELFF.

The V and J genes are TRBV9 and TRBJ2-1; D is ambiguous. The CDR3 spans 13 residues. Looked up from germline, CDR1 is SGDLS and CDR2 is YYNGEE. Between the trimmed V and J ends, which lost 4 bases and 9 bases, there was a span of 14 bases. The CDR3: CASSPHSLPEQFF. For the CDR3, the DNA is TGTGCCAGCAGCCCCCACAGTTTACCTGAGCAGTTCTTC.

J is TRBJ2-1 and V is TRBV2; D ambiguous. The germline V and J ends were trimmed by 3 bases and 0 bases, with 9 bases remaining between them. Germline V CDR1 and CDR2: SNHLY, FYNNEI. CDR3 length: 15 amino acids. The CDR3 spells CASSDWRSSYNEQFF. The CDR3 DNA sequence: TGTGCCAGCAGTGATTGGCGAAGCTCCTACAATGAGCAGTTCTTC.

Comment on this clone: This same CDR3 is encoded by further DNA sequences in the sample. The chain has TRBV6-1 and TRBJ2-7, with D unclear. V lost 5 bases to trimming and J lost 4 bases, with 9 bases between them. Germline CDR1 and CDR2: MNHNS and SASEGT. The CDR3 has 12 amino acids. CDR3 DNA: TGTGCCAGCAGTCAAACCTCATACGAGCAGTACTTC. Amino acid sequence: CASSQTSYEQYF.

The chain links TRBV5-1 to TRBJ1-5; D unclear. V gave up 0 bases and J gave up 5 bases, with 6 bases separating them. Germline V CDR1 and CDR2: SGHRS, YFSETQ. This CDR3 comprises 13 residues. DNA of the CDR3: TGCGCCAGCAGCTTGGGCGATGATCAGCCCCAGCATTTT. Encoded protein: CASSLGDDQPQHF.

CDR3 loop: CASSQLAGGGWETQYF. CDR3 DNA sequence: TGCGCCAGCAGCCAGCTAGCGGGAGGTGGTTGGGAGACCCAGTACTTC. The V call is TRBV4-1, the J call TRBJ2-5, with 11 bases identical to TRBD2. This CDR3 is 16 amino acids long. The germline gives CDR1 MGHRA, CDR2 YSYEKL. V lost 3 bases, J lost 5 bases, and 8 bases stayed unmatched.

The chain employs TRBV30 and TRBJ1-1; 8 nucleotides agree with TRBD1. The germline CDR1 and CDR2 sequences are GTSNPN and SVGIG (reference sequence). V was pared by 6 bases and J by 1 base, with 10 bases of the junction left unmatched. There are 15 residues in the CDR3. The CDR3 region has the DNA TGTGCCTGCTGTCCCGGGACAGGCTCGAACACTGAAGCTTTCTTT. This sequence encodes CACCPGTGSNTEAFF.

The chain employs TRBV29-1 and TRBJ2-4; D remains ambiguous. This CDR3 comprises 16 residues. V dropped 7 bases and J dropped 2 bases, with 21 bases sitting between them. Germline lookup yields CDR1 SQVTM and CDR2 ANQGSEA. The CDR3 DNA follows: TGCAGCGCAAAAATTATTCTTCAGGCTACCAAAAACATTCAGTACTTC. Its protein product is CSAKIILQATKNIQYF.

The V call is TRBV9, the J call TRBJ2-3; either TRBD1 or TRBD2 may fit D (5 bases each). The CDR3 sequence is 16 residues long. V lost 2 bases and J 2 bases, leaving 15 bases between the germline ends. The germline V gene has CDR1 SGDLS and CDR2 YYNGEE. As DNA, the CDR3 is TGTGCCAGCAGCGTCGAATCGGGACGACACACAGATACGCAGTATTTT. It yields the protein CASSVESGRHTDTQYF. The full variable domain, in which reference TRBV9 and TRBJ2-3 provide the parts outside the CDR3, is DSGVTQTPKHLITATGQRVTLRCSPRSGDLSVYWYQQSLDQGLQFLIQYYNGEERAKGNILERFSAQQFPDLHSELNLSSLELGDSALYFCASSVESGRHTDTQYFGPGTRLTVL.

This sequence joins TRBV18 and TRBJ1-3, with D perhaps matching TRBD1 (5 bases). The CDR3 is 16 amino acids. Per germline, CDR1 KGHSH and CDR2 LQKENI. V gave up 0 bases and J gave up 1 base, with 10 bases separating them. The DNA for the CDR3 is TGTGCCAGCTCACCACCTGGCAGGGCTTCTGGAAACACCATATATTTT. Encoded protein: CASSPPGRASGNTIYF.

A remark on this clone: The identical CDR3 is also encoded by other nucleotide sequences in the sample. The chain joins TRBV5-1 to TRBJ2-7, with D hard to call. Germline lookup yields CDR1 SGHRS and CDR2 YFSETQ. The CDR3 length is 12 residues. Trimming pared 1 base from V and 3 bases from J, leaving 5 bases between. This CDR3 reads CASSLRGYEQYF. Here the CDR3 DNA reads TGCGCCAGCAGCTTGCGAGGCTACGAGCAGTACTTC.

The rearrangement uses TRBV29-1 and TRBJ1-5, with D possibly matching TRBD1 (5 bases). This CDR3 region has 12 residues. Trimming removed 7 bases at V and 1 base at J, with 8 bases between. Looked up from germline, CDR1 is SQVTM and CDR2 is ANQGSEA. CDR3 bases: TGCAGCGCCGCAGGGAGCAATCAGCCCCAGCATTTT. It is translated as CSAAGSNQPQHF.

Turning to this clone: Other DNA sequences in the same sample also yield this CDR3. The genes are TRBV5-4 and TRBJ2-5; tentatively, D is TRBD2 (5 bases). This CDR3 is 13 amino acids long. From germline, CDR1 is SGHNT and CDR2 YYREEE (reference sequence). Deletions cut 0 bases from V and 3 bases from J, with 6 bases between. The CDR3 DNA is TGTGCCAGCAGCTTGGGGGGAGAAGAGACCCAGTACTTC. Translated: CASSLGGEETQYF.

This clone was observed once. The rearrangement joins TRBV11-2 to TRBJ2-7; D possibly corresponds to TRBD1 (6 bases). The CDR3 extends over 14 amino acids. Germline CDR1 and CDR2: SGHAT and FQNNGV. The germline V and J ends were trimmed by 5 bases and 3 bases, with 14 bases remaining between them. CDR3 nucleotides: TGTGCCAGCAGCCTTTCGGGACAACTCTACGAGCAGTACTTC. As protein: CASSLSGQLYEQYF.

V gene TRBV2 combines with J gene TRBJ1-5; D unresolved. V lost 6 bases and J lost 4, with 19 bases in between. Germline V gene data show CDR1 as SNHLY and CDR2 as FYNNEI. CDR3 length: 16 amino acids. The CDR3 spells CASRIDRFLPNQPQHF. DNA for the CDR3: TGTGCCAGCAGAATCGACCGATTTCTTCCTAATCAGCCCCAGCATTTT.

V and J are TRBV5-6 and TRBJ1-2, with TRBD1 as a possible D gene (5 bases). The CDR3 runs to 14 residues. Trimming took off 2 bases at V and 3 bases at J, with 11 bases between the two ends. CDR1 and CDR2 (germline): SGHDT, YYEEEE. CDR3 residues: CASSLRQGYYGYTF. The CDR3 bases are TGTGCCAGCAGCTTACGCCAGGGCTACTATGGCTACACCTTC.

The V and J genes are TRBV5-6 and TRBJ2-3, with TRBD2 identical over 9 bases. CDR1 is SGHDT and CDR2 is YYEEEE in the germline V gene. The CDR3 spans 15 residues. J gave up 5 bases and V 4 bases, and 8 bases lay outside the gene matches. In DNA, the CDR3 is TGTGCCAGCAGCATTAGCGGGAGATCTATAGATACGCAGTATTTT. The encoded protein is CASSISGRSIDTQYF.

This clone was observed once. CDR3 nucleotide sequence: TGCAGCGTTGAAGAAAGACGGAGCTCCTACAATGAGCAGTTCTTC. Protein: CSVEERRSSYNEQFF. The genes are TRBV29-1 and TRBJ2-1, with D unclear. Germline CDR1 SQVTM, CDR2 ANQGSEA. The CDR3 loop spans 15 amino acids. The V end was cut by 0 bases, the J end by 0 bases, with 9 bases between.

Only one count was recorded for this clone. The genes are TRBV28 and TRBJ2-2, with a possible D match to TRBD2 (6 bases). The CDR3 covers 15 residues. V was trimmed by 7 bases and J by 5 bases, leaving 17 bases between them. In germline, CDR1 is MDHEN, CDR2 SYDVKM. The CDR3 DNA reads TGTGCCAGCACCCTCGAGGCCCGGGGGACCGGGGAGCTGTTTTTT. Amino acids: CASTLEARGTGELFF.

The genes are TRBV4-3 and TRBJ1-1; the D gene is possibly TRBD1 (6 bases). V lost 1 base, J lost 11 bases, and 11 bases lay in between. Looked up from germline, CDR1 is LGHNA and CDR2 is YSLEER. The CDR3 covers 12 residues. This CDR3 reads CASSQADSGAFF. In DNA form, the CDR3 reads TGCGCCAGCAGCCAAGCGGACAGCGGGGCTTTCTTT.

A remark on this clone: The sample holds other DNA sequences that translate to the same CDR3. The CDR3 DNA reads as TGCGCCAGCAGCCTAGGACTAGCGGGGTACAATGAGCAGTTCTTC. Its translation is CASSLGLAGYNEQFF. This chain connects TRBV5-1 to TRBJ2-1; the match to TRBD2 covers 12 bases. The germline V gene encodes CDR1 SGHRS and CDR2 YFSETQ. V shed 4 bases and J 4 bases; nucleotides not matched to a gene: 3. The CDR3 covers 15 residues. Combining the CDR3 with reference TRBV5-1 and TRBJ2-1 gives the whole variable domain KAGVTQTPRYLIKTRGQQVTLSCSPISGHRSVSWYQQTPGQGLQFLFEYFSETQRNKGNFPGRFSGRQFSNSRSEMNVSTLELGDSALYLCASSLGLAGYNEQFFGPGTRLTVL.

V and J are TRBV7-2 and TRBJ2-5; D unresolved. This CDR3 is 14 amino acids long. V was pared by 3 bases and J by 3 bases, with 11 bases between. Germline-derived CDR1 and CDR2 are SGHTA and FQGNSA. This CDR3 reads CASSFSQRKETQYF. The CDR3 nucleotides are TGTGCCAGCAGCTTCAGTCAGCGAAAAGAGACCCAGTACTTC.